This is a list of T cell receptor beta chains from one sample in a study of blood T cells in healthy people across ages. MiXCR, applied by TCRdb to the 5' RACE reads, yields one record per CDR3 protein. The sample shows under 800,000 distinct CDR3 sequences, roughly 47% of them seen only once. The source material was blood. The receptors were sampled from a woman in her sixties in good health. Both conserved end residues are part of each CDR3. The order of the fields is D gene, V gene, clone size, J gene, CDR3 DNA, CDR3 protein. The D gene is left open where the match is weak. Not every row has a clone size; where given, it reads once, few, many or a size class.

-	TRBV7-9	once	TRBJ1-1	TGTGCCAGCAGCGCCATAAAGGGTCAGGGCAACACTGAAGCTTTCTTT	CASSAIKGQGNTEAFF
-	TRBV12-3/TRBV12-4	few	TRBJ1-1	TGTGCCAGCAGTTACGATGACAGCCTCTTTTTAAGGAATACTGAAGCTTTCTTT	CASSYDDSLFLRNTEAFF
TRBD2	TRBV7-3	-	TRBJ2-2	TGTGCCAGCAGCAAAAGCGGGAGCCGCACCGGGGAGCTGTTTTTT	CASSKSGSRTGELFF
-	TRBV7-3	few	TRBJ1-2	TGTGCCAGCAGCTGGACGCCAGGAGCTAACTATGGCTACACCTTC	CASSWTPGANYGYTF
TRBD1	TRBV27	few	TRBJ2-7	TGTGCCAGCCATGGACAGGGGAGCTACGAGCAGTACTTC	CASHGQGSYEQYF
TRBD1	TRBV6-2/TRBV6-3	-	TRBJ2-7	TGTGCCAGCCTTGGGACAGGGACCAGCGAGCAGTACTTC	CASLGTGTSEQYF
-	TRBV18	-	TRBJ2-5	TGTGCCAGCTCCGCCGATAAGAAGCAGTACTTC	CASSADKKQYF
TRBD2	TRBV28	-	TRBJ2-1	TGTGCCAGCAGTTTACTCGGACTAGCGGGATCACACCACGTCGGGCAGTTCTTC	CASSLLGLAGSHHVGQFF
TRBD1	TRBV13	-	TRBJ2-7	TGTGCCAGCAGCTCCCCATCGACAGGGTTCCACGAGCAGTACTTC	CASSSPSTGFHEQYF
-	TRBV7-2	-	TRBJ2-4	TGTGCCAGCAGTTGGGAGTTCAAGGGGGCCAAAAACATTCAGTACTTC	CASSWEFKGAKNIQYF
-	TRBV27	once	TRBJ1-2	TGTGCCAGCAGTTCCCTCCGGGGGGATGGCTACACCTTC	CASSSLRGDGYTF
-	TRBV20-1	-	TRBJ2-4	TGCAGTGCTAGAGATCCGCGGTGGGCAGAGCGTAAAAACATTCAGTACTTC	CSARDPRWAERKNIQYF
TRBD2	TRBV10-3	-	TRBJ2-2	TGTGCCACTGGACTAGCGCCCACCGGGGAGCTGTTTTTT	CATGLAPTGELFF
-	TRBV4-3	many	TRBJ1-4	TGCGCCAGCAGCCAAGAAATGGTCAGTCGAAATGAAAAACTGTTTTTT	CASSQEMVSRNEKLFF
-	TRBV4-1	once	TRBJ1-1	TGCGCCAGCAGCCAAGAGACGGGGATGAACACTGAAGCTTTCTTT	CASSQETGMNTEAFF
-	TRBV20-1	-	TRBJ1-1	TGCAGTGCTAGAGTGCAGGACCTGAACACTGAAGCTTTCTTT	CSARVQDLNTEAFF
-	TRBV5-1	few	TRBJ1-2	TGCGCCAGCAGCTTGGGGGTACAGTCTTACGGCTACACCTTC	CASSLGVQSYGYTF
TRBD2	TRBV24-1	-	TRBJ2-1	TGTGCCACCAGTGCGACTAGCGGGAGTAGCTCCTGCAATGAGCAGTTCTTC	CATSATSGSSSCNEQFF
-	TRBV6-2/TRBV6-3	-	TRBJ2-1	TGTGCCAGCAGTTATCCCAGCAGGGGGGACAATGAGCAGTTCTTC	CASSYPSRGDNEQFF
-	TRBV2	-	TRBJ1-2	TGTGCCAGCAGTGAAGGCGGCTATGGCTACACCTTC	CASSEGGYGYTF
TRBD1	TRBV20-1	-	TRBJ2-5	TGCAGTGCTAGAGATCCAGACAGGGCCTTACTCGGGGAGCAGTACTTC	CSARDPDRALLGEQYF
-	TRBV11-2	few	TRBJ2-3	TGTGCCAGCAGCTTAATCTTAGATACGCAGTATTTT	CASSLILDTQYF
-	TRBV6-4	few	TRBJ1-1	TGTGCCAGCAGTGACTGGCCGGACGACACTGAAGCTTTCTTT	CASSDWPDDTEAFF
-	TRBV7-2	many	TRBJ2-7	TGTGCCAGCAGCGTTAGACAGACCTACGAGCAGTACTTC	CASSVRQTYEQYF
-	TRBV7-9	-	TRBJ2-5	TGTGCCAGCAGCTCCCAGGGTGGGGAGACCCGGTACTTC	CASSSQGGETRYF
TRBD1	TRBV27	-	TRBJ1-1	TGTGCCAGCAGTTCGACCTTAGGACAGGCTGAAGCTTTCTTT	CASSSTLGQAEAFF
TRBD2	TRBV24-1	few	TRBJ2-1	TGTGCCACCAGTGACTTCCTGACTAGCGGGAGAAGACACAATGAGCAGTTCTTC	CATSDFLTSGRRHNEQFF
-	TRBV5-6	-	TRBJ2-7	TGTGCCAGCAGCTTGGGACCCCGGGACGAGCAGTACTTC	CASSLGPRDEQYF
-	TRBV5-4	-	TRBJ2-4	TGTGCCAGCAGCGGAGGTGGGGACAAAAACATTCAGTACTTC	CASSGGGDKNIQYF
TRBD1	TRBV10-2	-	TRBJ1-2	TGCGCCAGCAGCGGACAGGCCTATGGCTACACCTTC	CASSGQAYGYTF
-	TRBV25-1	-	TRBJ2-7	TGTGCCAGCTCCAAAGTTGGCAGGAGCGCAGAGCAGTACTTC	CASSKVGRSAEQYF
TRBD1	TRBV4-3	-	TRBJ2-7	TGCGCCAGCAGCCAGGGACAGGGAGAGGGAAACGAGCAGTACTTC	CASSQGQGEGNEQYF
TRBD2	TRBV3-1	-	TRBJ2-1	TGTGCCAGCAGCAATGGGGCTAGCGGGTACAATGAGCAGTTCTTC	CASSNGASGYNEQFF